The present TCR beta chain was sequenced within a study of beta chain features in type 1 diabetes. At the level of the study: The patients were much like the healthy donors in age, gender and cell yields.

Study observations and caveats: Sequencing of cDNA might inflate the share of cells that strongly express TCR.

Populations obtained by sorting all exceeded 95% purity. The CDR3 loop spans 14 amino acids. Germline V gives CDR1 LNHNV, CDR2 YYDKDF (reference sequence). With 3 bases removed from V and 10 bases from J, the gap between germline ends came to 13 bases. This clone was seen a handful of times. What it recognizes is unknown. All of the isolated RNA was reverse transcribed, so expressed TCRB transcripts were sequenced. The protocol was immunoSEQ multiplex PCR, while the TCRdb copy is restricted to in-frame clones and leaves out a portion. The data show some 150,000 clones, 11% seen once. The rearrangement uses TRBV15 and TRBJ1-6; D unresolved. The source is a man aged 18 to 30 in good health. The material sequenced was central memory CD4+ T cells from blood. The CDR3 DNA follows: TGTGCCACCAGCAGTCGGAAGAATGGGTCACCCCTCCACTTT. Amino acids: CATSSRKNGSPLHF. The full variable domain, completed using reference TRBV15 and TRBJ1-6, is DAMVIQNPRYQVTQFGKPVTLSCSQTLNHNVMYWYQQKSSQAPKLLFHYYDKDFNNEADTPDNFQSRRPNTSFCFLDIRSPGLGDTAMYLCATSSRKNGSPLHFGNGTRLTVT.